This TCR beta chain was retrieved from a study of shared clonotypes between healthy human individuals. Study-wide findings and caveats: A limitation of the genetic and exposure-history diversity represented arose from few donors. Clonotypes shared by all four donors outscored non-shared clonotypes in generation probability.

Positive CCR7 selection of CD45RO-negative cells yielded the naive CD8 cells, and terminally differentiated effector memory CD45RA+ cells were excluded. Here immunoSEQ multiplex PCR was the method, and the copy in TCRdb shows in-frame clones only, minus some. The data show 750,000 to 1,000,000 clones, with 85% to 95% seen just once and 24% held by the top ten. On this clone itself: The target antigen is unknown.

CDR1 and CDR2 (germline): MNHEY, SMNVEV (reference sequence). V lost 0 bases and J lost 8; bases outside the gene matches: 12. The CDR3 runs 17 residues. This clonotype was obtained from a man aged 25 to 40 in good health. Sequencing input: naive CD8+ T cells sorted from blood. The J gene is TRBJ1-4, the V gene TRBV27; 7 bases are shared with TRBD1. CDR3 sequence reads: CASSLSQTGRIGEKLFF. In DNA, the CDR3 is TGTGCCAGCAGTTTATCCCAGACAGGGCGGATAGGGGAAAAACTGTTTTTT. The complete variable domain, with remaining parts taken from reference TRBV27 and TRBJ1-4, reads EAQVTQNPRYLITVTGKKLTVTCSQNMNHEYMSWYRQDPGLGLRQIYYSMNVEVTDKGDVPEGYKVSRKEKRNFPLILESPSPNQTSLYFCASSLSQTGRIGEKLFFGSGTQLSVL.